These 2 T cell receptor beta chains came from one sample sequenced in a study of human T cells and chemical hapten exposure. The time point: patch test 1, 2 weeks after DPC sensitization. Treatment specified: therapeutic diphenylcyclopropenone sensitization with weekly scalp DPC. The authors' total RNA extraction used unfractionated whole blood. TCRdb re-called the RACE reads with MiXCR, one entry per CDR3 protein. The top ten hold over 25% of the sample, which has 42,000 or so distinct CDR3 sequences, 3% to 4.5% seen once. The sequences come from whole blood, collected in connection with sensitization to the hapten diphenylcyclopropenone (DPC). All receptors come from a man in his fifties or sixties with alopecia areata. Some clones in this sample may be carry-over from other donors' samples.

This clonotype occurred a few times. The chain uses TRBV29-1 and TRBJ2-7; 7 nucleotides line up with TRBD2. V lost 4 bases to trimming and J lost 0 bases; unmatched junction nucleotides: 3. Germline V gene data show CDR1 as SQVTM and CDR2 as ANQGSEA. The CDR3 loop spans 13 amino acids. CDR3 loop: CSVASGTSYEQYF. CDR3 DNA: TGCAGCGTTGCAAGCGGGACCTCCTACGAGCAGTACTTC.

This clonotype was counted at least ten times. V and J are TRBV7-2 and TRBJ1-5, with D hard to call. Germline V CDR1 and CDR2: SGHTA, FQGNSA. The length of the CDR3 is 15 residues. The V end was cut by 2 bases, the J end by 4 bases, with 12 bases between. CDR3 DNA sequence: TGTGCCAGCAGCTTAAAAAGTTACACAAATCAGCCCCAGCATTTT. Its protein product is CASSLKSYTNQPQHF.